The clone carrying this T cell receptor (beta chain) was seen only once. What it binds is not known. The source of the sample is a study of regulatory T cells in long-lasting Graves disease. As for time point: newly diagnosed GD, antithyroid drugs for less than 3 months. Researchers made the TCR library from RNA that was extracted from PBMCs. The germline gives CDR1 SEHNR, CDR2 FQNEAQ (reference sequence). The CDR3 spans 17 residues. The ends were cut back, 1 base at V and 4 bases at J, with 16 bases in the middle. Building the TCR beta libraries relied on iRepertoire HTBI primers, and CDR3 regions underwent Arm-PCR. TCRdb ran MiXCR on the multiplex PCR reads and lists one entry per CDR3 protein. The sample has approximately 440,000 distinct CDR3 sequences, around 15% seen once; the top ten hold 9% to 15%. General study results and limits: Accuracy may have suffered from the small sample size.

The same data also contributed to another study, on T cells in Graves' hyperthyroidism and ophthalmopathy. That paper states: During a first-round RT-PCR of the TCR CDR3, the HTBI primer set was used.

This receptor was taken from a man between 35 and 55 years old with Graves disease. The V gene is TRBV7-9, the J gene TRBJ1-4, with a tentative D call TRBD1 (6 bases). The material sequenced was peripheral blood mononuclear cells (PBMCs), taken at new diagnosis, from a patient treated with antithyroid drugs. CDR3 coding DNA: TGTGCCAGCAGCTTAGAAAGGCTTCGGGACATTAATGAAAAACTGTTTTTT. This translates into CASSLERLRDINEKLFF.